This passage covers 27 T cell receptor beta chains from one sample sequenced in a study of neurological immune-mediated disorders. TCRdb recomputed calls from the 5' RACE reads with MiXCR, one row per CDR3 protein. This sample has 15,000 to 20,000 distinct CDR3 sequences; around 11% occur once, and the top ten carry about 32%. Material for sequencing was CD8+ T cells from blood. The receptor source for this set is a woman in her fifties or sixties in good health.

This clonotype was observed at least ten times. CDR3 sequence reads: CASSARDKTYEQYF. The DNA for the CDR3 is TGTGCCAGCAGCGCGCGGGACAAAACCTACGAGCAGTACTTC. The V and J genes are TRBV7-9 and TRBJ2-7; D is tentatively TRBD1 or TRBD2 (6 bases each). Germline V CDR1 and CDR2: SEHNR, FQNEAQ (reference sequence). The CDR3 runs 14 residues. V dropped 5 bases and J dropped 2 bases, with 13 bases sitting between them. Using reference TRBV7-9 and TRBJ2-7 for the parts outside the CDR3, the full variable domain is DTGVSQNPRHKITKRGQNVTFRCDPISEHNRLYWYRQTLGQGPEFLTYFQNEAQLEKSRLLSDRFSAERPKGSFSTLEIQRTEQGDSAMYLCASSARDKTYEQYFGPGTRLTVT.

The table lists this clonotype with many counts. The chain has TRBV11-3 and TRBJ2-2, with 11 bases matching TRBD2. Germline V gene data show CDR1 as SGHNT and CDR2 as YENEEA. J was trimmed by 1 base and V by 5 bases; bases with no gene match: 6. The CDR3 runs to 17 residues. This chain's CDR3 is CASSPTSGRGNTGELFF. For the CDR3, the DNA is TGTGCCAGCAGCCCCACTAGCGGGAGAGGGAACACCGGGGAGCTGTTTTTT.

This clonotype was seen many times. The V gene is TRBV10-3, the J gene TRBJ1-4; a possible D gene is TRBD1 (5 bases). CDR1 ENHRY and CDR2 SYGVKD come from the germline V gene. The germline V and J ends were trimmed by 11 bases and 5 bases, with 12 bases remaining between them. CDR3 length: 12 amino acids. The CDR3 loop reads CAAGTENEKLFF. The CDR3 DNA sequence: TGTGCCGCCGGGACCGAGAATGAAAAACTGTTTTTT.

This clonotype has a count of ten or more. The gene calls are TRBV20-1 and TRBJ2-5; maybe TRBD1 (5 bases). Looked up from germline, CDR1 is DFQATT and CDR2 is SNEGSKA (reference sequence). The CDR3 runs to 15 residues. The V gene lost 1 base and the J gene lost 5 bases, with 17 bases spanning the gap. As DNA, the CDR3 is TGCAGTGCTAGAGGCGCCAGGGCTGGGTGGGAGACCCAGTACTTC. This sequence encodes CSARGARAGWETQYF.

This clonotype was recorded many times. The rearrangement uses TRBV7-6 and TRBJ1-1, with no clear D. Trimming cost V 5 bases and J 3 bases, with 10 bases left between them. The CDR3 is 13 amino acids. Germline V lookup: CDR1 SGHVS, CDR2 FNYEAQ. CDR3 DNA sequence: TGTGCCAGCAGCCCCAGGATCGACACTGAAGCTTTCTTT. Translating it yields CASSPRIDTEAFF.

In this sample, this clonotype turned up many times. The rearrangement uses TRBV5-1 and TRBJ2-7; 11 bases are a match to TRBD1. The CDR3 is 14 residues long. J gave up 7 bases and V 5 bases, and 8 bases lay outside the gene matches. Germline V gives CDR1 SGHRS, CDR2 YFSETQ. This CDR3 is CASRIGQGAGEQYF. CDR3 nucleotide sequence: TGCGCCAGCAGGATAGGACAGGGGGCAGGAGAGCAGTACTTC.

This clonotype was observed at least ten times. The CDR3 region is CSVAETGGNQPQHF. The CDR3 DNA is TGCAGCGTTGCAGAGACAGGGGGCAATCAGCCCCAGCATTTT. The rearrangement joins TRBV29-1 to TRBJ1-5; 8 bases line up with TRBD1. The J segment lost 2 bases and the V segment lost 4 bases, leaving 4 bases of the junction unmatched. The CDR3 runs 14 residues. Looked up from germline, CDR1 is SQVTM and CDR2 is ANQGSEA.

This clonotype was recorded at least ten times. The chain has TRBV7-9 and TRBJ1-6, with TRBD1 as a possible D gene (6 bases). The CDR3 is 15 amino acids. CDR1 SEHNR and CDR2 FQNEAQ come from the germline V gene (reference sequence). V was cut by 4 bases and J by 9 bases, with 16 bases left in between. The CDR3 loop reads CASSSKQGQGSPLHF. For the CDR3, the DNA is TGTGCCAGCAGCTCCAAGCAGGGGCAGGGTTCACCCCTCCACTTT.

At least ten counts were recorded for this clonotype. This rearrangement joins TRBV5-1 to TRBJ1-4; 9 nucleotides align to TRBD1. CDR1 and CDR2 from the germline V gene are SGHRS and YFSETQ. CDR3 length: 16 residues. J gave up 1 base and V 0 bases, and 1 base lay outside the gene matches. CDR3 amino acids: CASSLGQGGTNEKLFF. In DNA, the CDR3 is TGCGCCAGCAGCTTGGGACAGGGGGGAACTAATGAAAAACTGTTTTTT.

Many counts were recorded for this clonotype. This chain connects TRBV7-9 to TRBJ2-2; D might be TRBD1 (6 bases). This CDR3 contains 19 residues. Germline CDR1 is SEHNR and CDR2 is FQNEAQ (reference sequence). V was trimmed by 2 bases and J by 0 bases, leaving 19 bases between them. CDR3 in amino acids: CASSLPQGYRASNTGELFF. The CDR3 region has the DNA TGTGCCAGCAGCTTACCCCAAGGATACAGGGCATCGAACACCGGGGAGCTGTTTTTT.

This clonotype has a count of ten or more. The chain recombines TRBV6-2 or TRBV6-3 with TRBJ1-5; 7 nucleotides line up with TRBD1. The V segment lost 2 bases and the J segment 9 bases; nucleotides outside the gene matches: 10. Per the germline V gene, CDR1 is MNHEY and CDR2 is SVGEGT. The CDR3 runs 15 residues. The CDR3: CASSYLDRVWSPQHF. CDR3 nucleotide sequence: TGTGCCAGCAGTTACCTTGACAGGGTATGGTCGCCCCAGCATTTT.

This clonotype was counted at least ten times. The CDR3: CASSWERMSEQYF. The CDR3 coding sequence is TGCGCCAGCAGCTGGGAAAGGATGTCCGAGCAGTACTTC. The chain links TRBV5-1 to TRBJ2-7, with D uncertain. V was trimmed by 3 bases and J by 6 bases, leaving 13 bases between them. The CDR3 consists of 13 residues. CDR1 and CDR2 (germline): SGHRS, YFSETQ.

This clonotype was detected many times. The chain combines TRBV15 with TRBJ1-2, with TRBD1 identical over 8 bases. The V segment lost 4 bases and the J segment 4 bases; nucleotides outside the gene matches: 8. This CDR3 region has 15 residues. Germline V gives CDR1 LNHNV, CDR2 YYDKDF (reference sequence). The CDR3 is CATSIETGAVYGYTF. CDR3 sequence (DNA): TGTGCCACCAGCATTGAGACAGGGGCTGTCTATGGCTACACCTTC.

This clonotype has at least ten counts. The chain has TRBV7-2 and TRBJ1-2; possible D gene TRBD1, 6 bases. The CDR3 length is 15 residues. Per germline, CDR1 SGHTA and CDR2 FQGNSA. The V end lost 4 bases, the J end lost 6 bases, and 18 bases lay between the germline ends. This CDR3 reads CASSSRGDRQDGYTF. The CDR3 nucleotides are TGTGCCAGCAGCTCACGGGGCGACAGGCAGGATGGCTACACCTTC.

This clonotype was recorded at least ten times. The CDR3 loop reads CSVGGLGQGIAAPGYTF. CDR3 DNA: TGCAGCGTCGGGGGGCTGGGACAGGGAATCGCCGCACCCGGCTACACCTTC. The V gene is TRBV29-1, the J gene TRBJ1-2; 9 nucleotides agree with TRBD1. Germline V CDR1 and CDR2: SQVTM, ANQGSEA. The CDR3 consists of 17 residues. Trimming took 6 bases from V and 8 from J; bases not matched to a gene: 22.

In this sample, this clonotype turned up many times. This sequence joins TRBV6-2 or TRBV6-3 and TRBJ1-5, with 7 nucleotides matching TRBD1. Trimming took 0 bases from V and 0 from J; bases not matched to a gene: 8. This CDR3 region has 18 residues. Germline V gene sequence: CDR1 MNHEY, CDR2 SVGEGT. DNA of the CDR3: TGTGCCAGCAGTTACTCGCTCCGGGACAGCCATAGCAATCAGCCCCAGCATTTT. The encoded protein is CASSYSLRDSHSNQPQHF.

This clonotype was counted ten times or more. The V and J genes are TRBV10-3 and TRBJ2-7; D remains unclear. The CDR3 has 15 residues. Germline-derived CDR1 and CDR2 are ENHRY and SYGVKD. V was cut by 0 bases and J by 1 base, with 10 bases left in between. CDR3 DNA sequence: TGTGCCATCAGTGAGTCGGTAGGGCCTTCCTACGAGCAGTACTTC. It codes for CAISESVGPSYEQYF.

Ten or more counts support this clonotype. The chain joins TRBV20-1 to TRBJ2-1; TRBD1 might be the D (6 bases). Germline CDR1 DFQATT, CDR2 SNEGSKA (reference sequence). Trimming left V 1 base short and J 5 bases short, with 9 bases between. CDR3 length: 13 residues. CDR3 protein: CSARGTVNNEQFF. CDR3 DNA: TGCAGTGCTAGAGGGACAGTTAACAATGAGCAGTTCTTC.

This clonotype was seen at least ten times. The chain is built from TRBV29-1 and TRBJ1-2; TRBD1 matches at 10 bases. Germline V gene data show CDR1 as SQVTM and CDR2 as ANQGSEA. This CDR3 spans 16 amino acids. Unmatched junction bases numbered 9, after V lost 5 bases and J lost 0 bases. CDR3 amino acids: CSVLSSGTGANYGYTF. The CDR3 bases are TGCAGCGTTCTATCCTCCGGGACAGGGGCTAACTATGGCTACACCTTC.

This clonotype was detected ten times or more. V is TRBV29-1 and J is TRBJ2-1; D is ambiguous. Trimming removed 2 bases at V and 7 bases at J, with 18 bases between. The CDR3 totals 15 residues. The germline gives CDR1 SQVTM, CDR2 ANQGSEA. The CDR3 coding sequence is TGCAGCGTTGAACCTTCCGTATTGGAAACAAATGAGCAGTTCTTC. It is translated as CSVEPSVLETNEQFF.

This clonotype was detected many times. This rearrangement joins TRBV28 to TRBJ1-5; D is uncertain. The V and J ends lost 6 bases and 4 bases respectively, with 13 bases between them. There are 14 residues in the CDR3. Germline-derived CDR1 and CDR2 are MDHEN and SYDVKM. CDR3 bases: TGTGCCAGCAGCTCTGAAGGGATGAATCAGCCCCAGCATTTT. Its protein is CASSSEGMNQPQHF.

This clonotype showed up many times. Relative to the germline gene, one junction end is altered; a read error may explain this. This chain links TRBV2 with TRBJ1-4; D remains unclear. CDR3 length: 13 residues. CDR1 is SNHLY and CDR2 is FYNNEI in the germline V gene. The CDR3 is CASREETDEKLFF. The CDR3 bases are TGTGCCAGCAGAGAAGAAACCGATGAAAAACTGTTTTTT.

The chain links TRBV5-1 to TRBJ2-2, with 7 bases matching TRBD1. The J segment lost 5 bases and the V segment lost 3 bases, leaving 10 bases of the junction unmatched. Germline V CDR1 and CDR2: SGHRS, YFSETQ. This CDR3 spans 16 amino acids. The CDR3 DNA reads as TGCGCCAGCAGCTCCCCTACAGGGGCGGCGACCGGGGAGCTGTTTTTT. Its translation: CASSSPTGAATGELFF.

This clonotype showed up many times. The chain employs TRBV20-1 and TRBJ2-1; D may match TRBD1 or TRBD2 (5 bases each). The CDR3 is 12 amino acids. Germline V gene data show CDR1 as DFQATT and CDR2 as SNEGSKA (reference sequence). The V end lost 8 bases, the J end lost 6 bases, and 14 bases lay between the germline ends. The CDR3, as DNA: TGCAGTCCGATTGGGGGTAGCAATGAGCAGTTCTTC. Translated: CSPIGGSNEQFF.

This clonotype has ten or more counts. This chain connects TRBV4-1 to TRBJ2-5; 7 positions match TRBD1. The CDR3 extends over 15 amino acids. Germline assignment: CDR1 MGHRA and CDR2 YSYEKL. J gave up 4 bases and V 4 bases, and 9 bases lay outside the gene matches. The CDR3 nucleotides read TGCGCCAGCAGCCCAACGACAGGGTCGGCAGAGACCCAGTACTTC. Translation gives CASSPTTGSAETQYF.

This clonotype was picked up many times. The chain recombines TRBV9 with TRBJ1-5, with 9 bases matching TRBD1. This CDR3 has 15 residues. The germline V gene encodes CDR1 SGDLS and CDR2 YYNGEE. V gave up 0 bases and J gave up 7 bases; unmatched junction bases: 5. The chain's CDR3 is CASSVGGGQGQPQHF. CDR3 bases: TGTGCCAGCAGCGTAGGCGGGGGACAGGGACAGCCCCAGCATTTT.

This clonotype was detected ten times or more. This chain uses TRBV20-1 with TRBJ2-1; 9 bases match TRBD2. V trimming: 5 bases; J trimming: 2 bases; junction bases outside the gene matches: 13. The germline V gene has CDR1 DFQATT and CDR2 SNEGSKA (reference sequence). The CDR3 totals 17 residues. The CDR3 reads CSAVGKREDQTYNEQFF. CDR3 sequence (DNA): TGCAGTGCTGTAGGGAAGCGGGAGGACCAAACCTACAATGAGCAGTTCTTC.